The clone carrying this T cell receptor beta chain was seen many times. Its antigen is undetermined. The sample originates from a study of T cell repertoires in cytomegalovirus infection. Study in general: Public TCR beta signatures marked donors with CMV infection and the matching HLA. Study observations and caveats: Clonotypes of TCR beta that were HLA-C-restricted and CMV-specific dominated the ex vivo response.

There are 17 residues in the CDR3. With 5 bases clipped from V and 5 bases from J, the junction kept 15 bases outside the gene matches. CDR1 MDHEN and CDR2 SYDVKM come from the germline V gene. TCRdb reanalysed the reads using MiXCR and keeps one entry per CDR3 protein. The sample holds hundreds of thousands of distinct CDR3 sequences; about 11% are singletons and the top ten take approximately 10%. The V and J genes are TRBV28 and TRBJ2-1; 7 bases line up with TRBD1. The sequenced sample consisted of PBMCs. The TCR was taken from a human donor in good health (CMV status not recorded). Some clones in this sample may be carry-over from other donors' samples. This CDR3 reads CASSPSLAGTVHNEQFF. Written as DNA, the CDR3 is TGTGCCAGCAGTCCGTCGCTTGCTGGGACAGTTCACAATGAGCAGTTCTTC.